These 2 T cell receptor beta chains share one sample of origin, sequenced in a study of long-term antiretroviral therapy in people with HIV. Samples were assayed with immunoSEQ v3.0 at survey level. Repertoires were generated with immunoSEQ multiplex PCR, while TCRdb's copy carries only in-frame clones and drops some. The repertoire has roughly 39,000 clones, less than 90% of them found once; the top ten carry approximately 4.1%. The sequenced sample was unsorted PBMCs, obtained just before starting antiretroviral therapy. The receptors here all came from a young woman with HIV.

This clone was detected a few times. V and J are TRBV28 and TRBJ2-1; D is ambiguous. Germline CDR1 is MDHEN and CDR2 is SYDVKM. This CDR3 comprises 11 residues. Trimming removed 5 bases from V and 10 bases from J, with 9 bases in between. CDR3 sequence reads: CASSRRNEQFF. In DNA, the CDR3 is TGTGCCAGCAGTCGGCGGAACGAGCAGTTCTTC.

The chain's CDR3 is CASSFTLQGYEQYF. CDR3 bases: TGTGCCAGCAGCTTCACACTACAGGGATACGAGCAGTACTTC. The V gene is TRBV7-9, the J gene TRBJ2-7; D possibly corresponds to TRBD1 (6 bases). CDR3 size: 14 residues. The ends were cut back, 3 bases at V and 4 bases at J, with 13 bases in the middle. Germline CDR1 SEHNR, CDR2 FQNEAQ (reference sequence).